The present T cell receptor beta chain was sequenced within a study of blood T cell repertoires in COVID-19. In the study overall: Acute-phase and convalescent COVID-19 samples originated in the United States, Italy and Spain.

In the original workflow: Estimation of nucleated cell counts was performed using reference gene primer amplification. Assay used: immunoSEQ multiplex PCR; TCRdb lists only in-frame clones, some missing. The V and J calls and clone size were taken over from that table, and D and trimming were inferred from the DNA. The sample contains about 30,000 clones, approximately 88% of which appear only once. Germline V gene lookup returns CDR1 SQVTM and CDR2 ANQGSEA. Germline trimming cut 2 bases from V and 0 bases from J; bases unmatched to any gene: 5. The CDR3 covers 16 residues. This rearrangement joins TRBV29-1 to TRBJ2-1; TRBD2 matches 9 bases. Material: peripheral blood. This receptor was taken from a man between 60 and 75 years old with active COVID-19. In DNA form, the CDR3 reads TGCAGCGTTGAATTTGGTAGCGGGAGCTCCTACAATGAGCAGTTCTTC. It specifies CSVEFGSGSSYNEQFF.